This T cell receptor (beta chain) was found in a study of radiation and T cells in renal cell carcinoma. Regarding time point: blood 4 weeks post-SBRT, at nephrectomy. Documented treatment: 15 Gy SBRT to primary tumor, nephrectomy 4 weeks later. Nephrectomy followed 15 Gy stereotactic body radiation by 4 weeks. V was shortened by 3 bases and J by 4 bases, with 10 bases between the two germline ends. The CDR3 extends over 13 amino acids. Germline V gene data show CDR1 as SEHNR and CDR2 as FQNEAQ (reference sequence). Assay: immunoSEQ multiplex PCR; the TCRdb copy retains only in-frame clones and omits some. The repertoire has about 74,000 clones, about 88% of them found once; the top ten carry more than 5.5%.

This specimen was blood, taken from a patient whose treatment included radiotherapy and nephrectomy. The TCR sequence derives from a woman in her 70s with renal cell carcinoma. The rearrangement links TRBV7-9 to TRBJ2-7, with D hard to call. The CDR3 DNA follows: TGTGCCAGCAGCTTTTTTGGCGGATACGAGCAGTACTTC. Its protein is CASSFFGGYEQYF.